This is a list of T cell receptor beta chains from one sample in a study of blood T cell repertoires in COVID-19. Clones were sequenced by immunoSEQ multiplex PCR, and TCRdb holds only the in-frame ones, with some missing. The sample comprises 85,000 to 130,000 clones, around nine tenths of which are singletons, and approximately 6% rests with the top ten. The sample consisted of peripheral blood. The receptors were sampled from a human donor in a cohort sampled during active COVID-19. CDR3s include the opening cysteine and the closing phenylalanine or tryptophan. Each record gives: J gene, clone size, D gene, V gene, CDR3 DNA, CDR3 protein. D genes are given only for firm matches. Clone size appears in some rows only: once, few, many, or a class for an expanded clone.

J: TRBJ2-7; size: NA; D: TRBD2; V: TRBV7-9; DNA: TGTGCCAGCAGCTTGGGCCCCACTAGCGGGAGGAACCAGGAGCAGTACTTC; CDR3: CASSLGPTSGRNQEQYF
J: TRBJ1-5; size: NA; D: NA; V: TRBV21-1; DNA: TGTGCCAGCAGCACAACAGGGGGGGGGCAGCCCCAGCATTTT; CDR3: CASSTTGGGQPQHF
J: TRBJ2-6; size: NA; D: TRBD1; V: TRBV4-2; DNA: TGTGCCAGCAGCCCGCATACAGGGGATGGGGCCAACGTCCTGACTTTC; CDR3: CASSPHTGDGANVLTF
J: TRBJ2-3; size: NA; D: TRBD2; V: TRBV7-2; DNA: TGTGCCAGCAGCTTAACGGGCGCGGGAGTACCAGATACGCAGTATTTT; CDR3: CASSLTGAGVPDTQYF
J: TRBJ2-7; size: NA; D: NA; V: TRBV28; DNA: TGTGCCAGCAGTTCAGGGCCCAGCTCCTACGAGCAGTACTTC; CDR3: CASSSGPSSYEQYF
J: TRBJ1-2; size: NA; D: TRBD1; V: TRBV4-3; DNA: TGCGCCAGCAGCCAAGGACGTGTACCGGGACAGGGAACCTATTATGGCTACACCTTC; CDR3: CASSQGRVPGQGTYYGYTF
J: TRBJ1-6; size: few; D: TRBD1; V: TRBV5-4; DNA: TGTGCCAGCAGCCCAAGGGACAGAGGGCGGAATTCACCCCTCCACTTT; CDR3: CASSPRDRGRNSPLHF
J: TRBJ2-7; size: NA; D: NA; V: TRBV21-1; DNA: TGTGCCAGCAAGAACGGGACTAGCCACGAGCAGTACTTC; CDR3: CASKNGTSHEQYF
J: TRBJ1-1; size: NA; D: TRBD1; V: TRBV5-1; DNA: TGCGCCAGCAAGCAGGGGGTGAACACTGAAGCTTTCTTT; CDR3: CASKQGVNTEAFF
J: TRBJ2-5; size: NA; D: NA; V: TRBV19; DNA: TGTGCCAGTAGTATAATGGGGGCATTAGAGGAGACCCAGTACTTC; CDR3: CASSIMGALEETQYF
J: TRBJ2-5; size: NA; D: TRBD2; V: TRBV4-2; DNA: TGTGCCAGCAGCCCCAGCGGGAACAGAGAGACCCAGTACTTC; CDR3: CASSPSGNRETQYF
J: TRBJ2-1; size: NA; D: NA; V: TRBV6-6; DNA: TGTGCCAGCAGTTACGCTGCGCGCAATGAGCAGTTCTTC; CDR3: CASSYAARNEQFF
J: TRBJ2-5; size: NA; D: TRBD2; V: TRBV19; DNA: TGTGCCAGTAGAGGACTAGCGGGGGGCCGAGGAGAGACCCAGTACTTC; CDR3: CASRGLAGGRGETQYF
J: TRBJ1-2; size: NA; D: NA; V: TRBV5-1; DNA: TGCGCCAGCAGCCGCAGAAACTATGGCTACACCTTC; CDR3: CASSRRNYGYTF
J: TRBJ1-5; size: NA; D: NA; V: TRBV19; DNA: TGTGCCAGTAGTCGAGGACAGAGTGATCAGCCCCAGCATTTT; CDR3: CASSRGQSDQPQHF
J: TRBJ2-1; size: NA; D: NA; V: TRBV9; DNA: TGTGCCAGCAGTCGGGAGCGAAACTCCTACAATGAGCAGTTCTTC; CDR3: CASSRERNSYNEQFF
J: TRBJ1-2; size: few; D: NA; V: TRBV28; DNA: TGTGCCAGCAGTTTCCCAAGGAGGGGGGGTGGCTACACCTTC; CDR3: CASSFPRRGGGYTF
J: TRBJ2-5; size: NA; D: TRBD2; V: TRBV7-9; DNA: TGTGCCAGCAGTCCGTTAGCGGGAGGACAAGAGACCCAGTACTTC; CDR3: CASSPLAGGQETQYF
J: TRBJ1-3; size: NA; D: NA; V: TRBV19; DNA: TGTGCCAGTAGTACCACAGTAAGCTCTGGAAACACCATATATTTT; CDR3: CASSTTVSSGNTIYF
J: TRBJ1-1; size: NA; D: NA; V: TRBV5-1; DNA: TGCGCCAGCAGCTTTGACAGGAACACTGAAGCTTTCTTT; CDR3: CASSFDRNTEAFF
J: TRBJ2-3; size: NA; D: TRBD2; V: TRBV7-9; DNA: TGTGCCAGCAGCTCTAAACCACTAGCGGGCACAGATACGCAGTATTTT; CDR3: CASSSKPLAGTDTQYF
J: TRBJ2-3; size: NA; D: NA; V: TRBV5-8; DNA: TGTGCCAGCAGCTTGGCGGGTTCAGATACGCAGTATTTT; CDR3: CASSLAGSDTQYF
J: TRBJ1-5; size: NA; D: NA; V: TRBV15; DNA: TGTGCCACCAGCAGGAGGGCCTTCAATCAGCCCCAGCATTTT; CDR3: CATSRRAFNQPQHF
J: TRBJ1-2; size: NA; D: NA; V: TRBV28; DNA: TGTGCCAGCAGTTTTCGCTGGGCGCAAGACTATGGCTACACCTTC; CDR3: CASSFRWAQDYGYTF
J: TRBJ1-5; size: NA; D: TRBD1; V: TRBV5-8; DNA: TGTGCCAGCAGCCGAGGGGTGCAGGGGGGACAGCCCCAGCATTTT; CDR3: CASSRGVQGGQPQHF
J: TRBJ1-1; size: NA; D: TRBD1; V: TRBV28; DNA: TGTGCCAGCAGTCTCGATTTGACAGGGGGCACTGAAGCTTTCTTT; CDR3: CASSLDLTGGTEAFF
J: TRBJ1-2; size: many; D: NA; V: TRBV2; DNA: TGTGCCAGCAGTACGACACGTCAAGGTGGCTACACCTTC; CDR3: CASSTTRQGGYTF
J: TRBJ1-2; size: NA; D: NA; V: TRBV3-1/TRBV3-2; DNA: TGTGCCAGCAGCCTATCTCCGGGAACGGCACGTCAGGGCTACACCTTC; CDR3: CASSLSPGTARQGYTF
J: TRBJ2-3; size: NA; D: NA; V: TRBV6-5; DNA: TGTGCCAGCAGTAAGGGGGTGGATACGCAGTATTTT; CDR3: CASSKGVDTQYF
J: TRBJ1-1; size: NA; D: TRBD1; V: TRBV19; DNA: TGTGCCAGTAGCCCAGGGGGTCTGAACACTGAAGCTTTCTTT; CDR3: CASSPGGLNTEAFF
J: TRBJ2-7; size: once; D: TRBD1; V: TRBV11-2; DNA: TGTGCCAGCAGCTTCGGGACAGGGCCCTACGAGCAGTACTTC; CDR3: CASSFGTGPYEQYF
J: TRBJ1-1; size: NA; D: NA; V: TRBV12-3/TRBV12-4; DNA: TGTGCCAGCAGTTTAACTAGGACTGAAGCTTTCTTT; CDR3: CASSLTRTEAFF
J: TRBJ2-5; size: NA; D: TRBD2; V: TRBV29-1; DNA: TGCAGCGCCTCGGGAGGAAGAGAGACCCAGTACTTC; CDR3: CSASGGRETQYF
J: TRBJ1-6; size: few; D: TRBD1; V: TRBV25-1; DNA: TGTGCCAGCAGGGACAGGGGTAATTCACCCCTCCACTTT; CDR3: CASRDRGNSPLHF
J: TRBJ2-3; size: NA; D: TRBD1; V: TRBV29-1; DNA: TGCAGCGTTGACGACAGGGAGAGGGGCACAGATACGCAGTATTTT; CDR3: CSVDDRERGTDTQYF
J: TRBJ2-1; size: NA; D: NA; V: TRBV6-5; DNA: TGTGCCAGCTCCGACTCCGGGACAAGAACTGAGCAGTTCTTC; CDR3: CASSDSGTRTEQFF
J: TRBJ2-2; size: NA; D: TRBD2; V: TRBV7-2; DNA: TGTGCCAGCAGCTTAGACGGGAGGGCCCACGGGGAGCTGTTTTTT; CDR3: CASSLDGRAHGELFF
J: TRBJ2-1; size: once; D: TRBD1; V: TRBV27; DNA: TGTGCCAGCAGTTGGACAGGGAGCTCCTACAATGAGCAGTTCTTC; CDR3: CASSWTGSSYNEQFF
J: TRBJ2-1; size: NA; D: TRBD2; V: TRBV7-2; DNA: TGTGCCAGCAGCTTAGGCGGGAGCACCTACAATGAGCAGTTCTTC; CDR3: CASSLGGSTYNEQFF
J: TRBJ2-1; size: NA; D: NA; V: TRBV20-1; DNA: TGCAGTGCTAGTGCCCCGAATGAGCAGTTCTTC; CDR3: CSASAPNEQFF
J: TRBJ2-1; size: once; D: TRBD2; V: TRBV28; DNA: TGTGCCAGCAGTTTATTTGTCCTAGCGGGAGTAAATGAGCAGTTCTTC; CDR3: CASSLFVLAGVNEQFF
J: TRBJ2-1; size: NA; D: NA; V: TRBV21-1; DNA: TGTGCCAGCAGGGAGGGGGGGTCCCTCCGGCAGTTCTTC; CDR3: CASREGGSLRQFF
J: TRBJ2-5; size: NA; D: TRBD2; V: TRBV28; DNA: TGTGCCAGCAGTTTGGGTATGGGGAGGGTTGAAGAGACCCAGTACTTC; CDR3: CASSLGMGRVEETQYF
J: TRBJ2-1; size: NA; D: NA; V: TRBV27; DNA: TGTGCCAGCAGCCCAAATTCAGGCCATGAGCAGTTCTTC; CDR3: CASSPNSGHEQFF
J: TRBJ2-7; size: NA; D: NA; V: TRBV7-9; DNA: TGTGCCAGCAGCTCCGTCCCCCTCGAGCAGTACTTC; CDR3: CASSSVPLEQYF
J: TRBJ2-7; size: once; D: TRBD2; V: TRBV15; DNA: TGTGCCACCAGCAGGGGGGCGGGAGGGTCCTACGAGCAGTACTTC; CDR3: CATSRGAGGSYEQYF
J: TRBJ2-1; size: NA; D: NA; V: TRBV4-3; DNA: TGCGCCAGCAGCCAAGATTCGAGACAGTCCTACAATGAGCAGTTCTTC; CDR3: CASSQDSRQSYNEQFF
J: TRBJ2-7; size: NA; D: TRBD1; V: TRBV25-1; DNA: TGTGCCTTTGGGGACAGCTACGAGCAGTACTTC; CDR3: CAFGDSYEQYF
J: TRBJ2-2; size: NA; D: NA; V: TRBV6-5; DNA: TGTGCCAGCAGTTACGGCGGCGGGTACACCGGGGAGCTGTTTTTT; CDR3: CASSYGGGYTGELFF
J: TRBJ2-1; size: NA; D: NA; V: TRBV6-2/TRBV6-3; DNA: TGTGCCAGCAGTCCCAGGTCCATCTCCTACAATGAGCAGTTCTTC; CDR3: CASSPRSISYNEQFF
J: TRBJ2-5; size: NA; D: NA; V: TRBV30; DNA: TGTGCCTGGAGGAAGGGGGGGCCTCAAGAGACCCAGTACTTC; CDR3: CAWRKGGPQETQYF
J: TRBJ2-1; size: NA; D: TRBD2; V: TRBV7-2; DNA: TGTGCCAGCAGCGCCCCGGGACTAGCGGCCCACAATGAGCAGTTCTTC; CDR3: CASSAPGLAAHNEQFF
J: TRBJ2-7; size: NA; D: TRBD1; V: TRBV5-8; DNA: TGTGCCAGCAGCTATGCCGGTACAGGGGCCTACGAGCAGTACTTC; CDR3: CASSYAGTGAYEQYF
J: TRBJ2-4; size: NA; D: TRBD2; V: TRBV6-5; DNA: TGTGCCAGCAGAAGACTAGCGGGAGCCAAAAACATTCAGTACTTC; CDR3: CASRRLAGAKNIQYF
J: TRBJ2-3; size: once; D: TRBD2; V: TRBV27; DNA: TGTGCCAGCAGTTCTGGACTAGCGGGGGGACCCACAGATACGCAGTATTTT; CDR3: CASSSGLAGGPTDTQYF